This T cell receptor (beta chain) was captured by sequencing in a study of shared clonotypes between healthy human individuals. The wider study: The donors, two women and a few men, were aged 18 to 49. Per-donor plates numbered three CD4 naive, three CD4 memory, two CD8 naive and one CD8 memory.

Between the trimmed V and J ends, which lost 4 bases and 0 bases, there was a span of 12 bases. CDR1 and CDR2 (germline): SEHNR, FQNEAQ (reference sequence). The CDR3 has 15 residues. Libraries were prepared by immunoSEQ multiplex PCR; TCRdb keeps only in-frame clonotypes and omits some of them. The data hold roughly 2.1 million clones, with more than 85% observed a single time. Whole-study results and caveats: Only a few donors were included, so the genetic and exposure-history diversity represented was limited.

CD45RO-negative CD8 cells positively selected for CCR7 made up the naive population, which excluded terminally differentiated effector memory CD45RA+ cells. This clone appeared a few times. Its antigen is still unknown. The V call is TRBV7-9, the J call TRBJ1-1; D unresolved. The sequence was collected from a man younger than 35 in good health. Some clones in this sample may be carry-over from other donors' samples. The specimen sequenced was naive CD8+ T cells from PBMCs. CDR3 sequence (DNA): TGTGCCAGCAGCTCTGGTTGGCACCTGAACACTGAAGCTTTCTTT. It is translated as CASSSGWHLNTEAFF.